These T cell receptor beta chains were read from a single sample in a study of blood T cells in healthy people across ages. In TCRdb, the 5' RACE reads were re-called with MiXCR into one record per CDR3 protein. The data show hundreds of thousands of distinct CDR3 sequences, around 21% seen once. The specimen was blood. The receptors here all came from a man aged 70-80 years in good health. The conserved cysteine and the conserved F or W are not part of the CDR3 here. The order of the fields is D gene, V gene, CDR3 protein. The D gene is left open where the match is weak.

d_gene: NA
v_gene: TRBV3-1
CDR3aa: ASSQVRGADIQY

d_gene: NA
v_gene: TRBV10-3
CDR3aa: AILGGVSYNEQF

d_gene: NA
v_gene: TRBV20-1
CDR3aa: SVAGPLNYGYT

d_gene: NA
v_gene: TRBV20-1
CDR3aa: SARDLAKVEQY

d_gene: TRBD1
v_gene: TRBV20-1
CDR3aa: SAETGTPDYTGELF

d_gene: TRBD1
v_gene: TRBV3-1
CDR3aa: ASSQAATGAETQY

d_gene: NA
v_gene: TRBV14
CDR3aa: ASSPMGLDMNTEAF

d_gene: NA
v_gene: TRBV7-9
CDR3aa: ASSRPDGSTNEKLF

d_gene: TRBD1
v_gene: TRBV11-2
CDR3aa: ASSLGGTGYMETQY

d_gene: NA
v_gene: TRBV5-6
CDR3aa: ASSFPVYGEETQY

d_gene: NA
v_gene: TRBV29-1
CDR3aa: SVGTGSGSYEQY

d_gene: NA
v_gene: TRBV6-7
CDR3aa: ASRPGIGGKPQH

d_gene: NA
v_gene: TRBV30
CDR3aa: AWKQASGQPQH

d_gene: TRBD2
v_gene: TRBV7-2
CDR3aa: ASRVSGNSYNEQF

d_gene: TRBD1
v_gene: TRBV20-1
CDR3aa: SAGRGQAYQETQY